One and the same sample provided the 30 T cell receptor beta chains below, sequenced in a study of blood T cells in healthy people across ages. Primed by a sample-barcoded 5' primer and a J-beta primer mix, a second PCR proceeded for 7 to 11 cycles. TCRdb reprocessed the 5' RACE reads with MiXCR, giving one entry per CDR3 protein. The sample records around 1,600,000 distinct CDR3 sequences, about 45% being singletons. The sample comprised blood. The receptors derive from a woman between 18 and 30 years old in good health.

This chain uses TRBV29-1 with TRBJ1-2, with D possibly being TRBD1 (6 bases). Germline V gene sequence: CDR1 SQVTM, CDR2 ANQGSEA. CDR3 length: 12 residues. CDR3 sequence: CTVGGLNYGYTF. In DNA form, the CDR3 reads TGCACCGTGGGGGGGCTGAACTATGGCTACACCTTC.

V and J are TRBV7-2 and TRBJ2-7, with 10 bases identical to TRBD2. From germline, CDR1 is SGHTA and CDR2 FQGNSA. The J segment lost 7 bases and the V segment lost 6 bases, leaving 12 bases of the junction unmatched. This CDR3 comprises 15 residues. CDR3: CASSSRASGGNEQYF. For the CDR3, the DNA is TGTGCCAGCAGTTCTCGAGCTAGCGGGGGCAATGAGCAGTACTTC.

The CDR3 coding sequence is TGTGCCAGCAGTGGGAGGATTGAAAAACTGTTTTTT. Translated: CASSGRIEKLFF. The chain uses TRBV25-1 and TRBJ1-4; D remains ambiguous. V dropped 4 bases and J dropped 7 bases, with 7 bases sitting between them. This CDR3 has 12 amino acids. Germline CDR1 reads MGHDK; CDR2 reads SYGVNS.

The J gene is TRBJ1-2, the V gene TRBV28; D is ambiguous. The germline V gene encodes CDR1 MDHEN and CDR2 SYDVKM. CDR3 size: 14 residues. V lost 3 bases, J lost 1 base, and 9 bases lay in between. The DNA for the CDR3 is TGTGCCAGCAGTTTGCGGCGGCTTAACTATGGCTACACCTTC. Amino acid sequence: CASSLRRLNYGYTF.

The CDR3 nucleotides are TGCAGTGCTGCGACTAGCGAAAACTCCTACGAGCAGTACTTC. Translated, it gives CSAATSENSYEQYF. This chain uses TRBV20-1 with TRBJ2-7, with 8 nucleotides matching TRBD2. Germline V gives CDR1 DFQATT, CDR2 SNEGSKA (reference sequence). V lost 5 bases and J lost 0; bases outside the gene matches: 6. The CDR3 loop spans 14 amino acids.

There are a few counts of this clonotype. The chain has TRBV19 and TRBJ1-1; D perhaps matches TRBD1 (6 bases). This CDR3 is 14 amino acids long. Trimming took 3 bases from V and 3 from J, leaving 11 bases between them. CDR1 is LNHDA, CDR2 SQIVND, per germline (reference sequence). The CDR3 DNA follows: TGTGCCAGTAGTATGGGCAGGGGAGACACTGAAGCTTTCTTT. Its translation is CASSMGRGDTEAFF.

The J gene is TRBJ2-3, the V gene TRBV29-1; D could derive from TRBD1 or TRBD2 (5 bases each). This CDR3 comprises 14 residues. The germline CDR1 and CDR2 sequences are SQVTM and ANQGSEA. V was pared by 4 bases and J by 3 bases, with 14 bases between. CDR3 sequence reads: CSVAQGVTTDTQYF. The CDR3 coding sequence is TGCAGCGTTGCTCAGGGAGTAACTACAGATACGCAGTATTTT.

DNA for the CDR3: TGCGCCAGCAGCCTCCGGGCAGACCTCTCCTACGAGCAGTACTTC. Translated: CASSLRADLSYEQYF. The V call is TRBV5-1, the J call TRBJ2-7; D remains ambiguous. Germline V gene lookup returns CDR1 SGHRS and CDR2 YFSETQ. This CDR3 contains 15 residues. V dropped 4 bases and J dropped 0 bases, with 14 bases sitting between them.

This clonotype was seen at least ten times. This sequence joins TRBV9 and TRBJ2-7; 9 nucleotides line up with TRBD1. The CDR3 runs 16 residues. Germline lookup yields CDR1 SGDLS and CDR2 YYNGEE. The V gene end was trimmed by 0 bases and the J gene end by 1 base; junction bases not matched to a gene: 5. CDR3 bases: TGTGCCAGCAGCGTAGGTTTGACAGGGGGTTCCTACGAGCAGTACTTC. This gives the protein CASSVGLTGGSYEQYF.

The sample holds a few counts of this clonotype. The chain links TRBV5-6 to TRBJ1-4; D is unclear. Trimming removed 2 bases from V and 5 bases from J, with 7 bases in between. Germline assignment: CDR1 SGHDT and CDR2 YYEEEE. CDR3 length: 13 amino acids. The CDR3 is CASSFPGNEKLFF. CDR3 nucleotides: TGTGCCAGCAGCTTTCCGGGAAATGAAAAACTGTTTTTT.

CDR3 loop: CATSRDATGLYEQYF. CDR3 bases: TGTGCCACCAGCAGAGATGCGACGGGTCTCTACGAGCAGTACTTC. This chain connects TRBV15 to TRBJ2-7; the D is unclear. Trimming pared 0 bases from V and 3 bases from J, leaving 12 bases between. Germline V CDR1 and CDR2: LNHNV, YYDKDF (reference sequence). The length of the CDR3 is 15 residues. The whole variable domain, remainder taken from reference TRBV15 and TRBJ2-7, is DAMVIQNPRYQVTQFGKPVTLSCSQTLNHNVMYWYQQKSSQAPKLLFHYYDKDFNNEADTPDNFQSRRPNTSFCFLDIRSPGLGDTAMYLCATSRDATGLYEQYFGPGTRLTVT.

This chain connects TRBV12-3 or TRBV12-4 to TRBJ2-3; 10 bases fit TRBD2. The CDR3 consists of 15 residues. V dropped 5 bases and J dropped 3; count of bases not matched to a gene: 5. The CDR3 is CASSHRTSGTDTQYF. The CDR3 region has the DNA TGTGCCAGCAGTCACAGGACTAGCGGAACAGATACGCAGTATTTT.

This clonotype was observed a few times. The rearrangement links TRBV9 to TRBJ2-7, with 8 bases matching TRBD2. The germline V gene encodes CDR1 SGDLS and CDR2 YYNGEE. The CDR3 sequence is 15 residues long. V shed 2 bases, J shed 3 bases, and the junction held 7 bases outside the gene matches. CDR3 in DNA: TGTGCCAGCAGCGTGGGGGTAGCGGGAATCTACGAGCAGTACTTC. Encoded protein: CASSVGVAGIYEQYF.

The sample holds a few counts of this clonotype. The chain employs TRBV4-1 and TRBJ2-3, with TRBD1 identical over 11 bases. CDR3 size: 14 residues. The J segment lost 6 bases and the V segment lost 6 bases, leaving 5 bases of the junction unmatched. Germline assignment: CDR1 MGHRA and CDR2 YSYEKL. CDR3 protein: CASSRTGGSDTQYF. Written as DNA, the CDR3 is TGCGCCAGCAGTCGGACAGGGGGCAGTGATACGCAGTATTTT.

The J gene is TRBJ1-1, the V gene TRBV20-1; TRBD1 aligns across 10 bases. V lost 1 base, J lost 5 bases, and 7 bases stayed unmatched. The CDR3 totals 15 residues. Germline CDR1 reads DFQATT; CDR2 reads SNEGSKA (reference sequence). CDR3 sequence reads: CSARVPGQGKTEAFF. The CDR3 DNA sequence: TGCAGTGCTAGAGTGCCGGGACAGGGGAAAACTGAAGCTTTCTTT.

This clonotype was observed a single time. One junction end does not reproduce the germline sequence, and a read error may be involved. J is TRBJ2-1 and V is TRBV11-3, with 10 bases matching TRBD2. The CDR3 loop spans 15 amino acids. Germline assignment: CDR1 SGHNT and CDR2 YENEEA. In DNA form, the CDR3 reads TGTGCCAGCAGCCAGCGGACTAGCGGCTTCAATGGGCAGTTCTTC. This sequence encodes CASSQRTSGFNGQFF.

The chain couples TRBV5-4 to TRBJ1-2, with TRBD1 matching over 8 bases. Germline trimming cut 5 bases from V and 6 bases from J; bases unmatched to any gene: 9. Looked up from germline, CDR1 is SGHNT and CDR2 is YYREEE (reference sequence). The CDR3 is made up of 14 amino acids. This chain's CDR3 is CASSDEDRVNGYTF. CDR3 DNA sequence: TGTGCCAGCAGTGATGAGGACAGGGTGAATGGCTACACCTTC.

A remark on this clonotype: Sequence at one end of the junction differs from germline and may be a read error. This chain links TRBV20-1 with TRBJ2-7; D is unresolved. Germline V gene lookup returns CDR1 DFQATT and CDR2 SNEGSKA (reference sequence). The CDR3 runs to 13 residues. The CDR3 here is CSARDFPSYEQYF. The CDR3 nucleotides read TGCAGTGCCAGAGACTTCCCTTCGTACGAGCAGTACTTC.

The chain couples TRBV12-3 or TRBV12-4 to TRBJ1-2; TRBD1 is a possible D gene (6 bases). V dropped 5 bases and J dropped 6 bases, with 19 bases sitting between them. This CDR3 is built from 15 residues. CDR3 residues: CASSIHDRPCDGYTF. DNA of the CDR3: TGTGCCAGCAGTATACACGACAGGCCTTGTGATGGCTACACCTTC.

V usage is TRBV29-1 and J usage is TRBJ1-4; no clear D gene. CDR1 SQVTM and CDR2 ANQGSEA come from the germline V gene. The CDR3 extends over 14 amino acids. Trimming took off 6 bases at V and 0 bases at J, with 11 bases between the two ends. The CDR3, as DNA: TGCAGCGTCGCGCTCTATTCAACTAATGAAAAACTGTTTTTT. Translating gives CSVALYSTNEKLFF.

The J gene is TRBJ1-5, the V gene TRBV5-1; 7 nucleotides line up with TRBD1. CDR3 length: 14 residues. The V segment lost 4 bases and the J segment 6 bases; nucleotides outside the gene matches: 7. Germline V gene data show CDR1 as SGHRS and CDR2 as YFSETQ. CDR3 residues: CASSDTGVGQPQHF. CDR3 bases: TGCGCCAGCAGCGATACAGGGGTGGGTCAGCCCCAGCATTTT.

This rearrangement joins TRBV7-9 to TRBJ2-5; tentative D call: TRBD1 (5 bases). Germline CDR1 reads SEHNR; CDR2 reads FQNEAQ (reference sequence). The CDR3 contains 16 residues. V was pared by 4 bases and J by 5 bases, with 20 bases between. The CDR3 nucleotides are TGTGCCAGCAGCTCGACCCAGGGTGACTCGGGTGAGACCCAGTACTTC. As protein: CASSSTQGDSGETQYF.

This clonotype was seen more than once but under ten times. The V call is TRBV27, the J call TRBJ1-2; TRBD1 matches 10 bases. With 0 bases clipped from V and 8 bases from J, the junction kept 6 bases outside the gene matches. Germline lookup yields CDR1 MNHEY and CDR2 SMNVEV (reference sequence). CDR3 size: 15 residues. In DNA form, the CDR3 reads TGTGCCAGCAGTTTATCGCGGGACAGGGGCCGCGGCTACACCTTC. Translated, it gives CASSLSRDRGRGYTF.

V is TRBV7-9 and J is TRBJ2-1, with 12 positions matching TRBD2. With V trimmed by 2 bases and J by 8 bases, 4 bases remained unmatched. The CDR3 runs to 15 residues. Germline-derived CDR1 and CDR2 are SEHNR and FQNEAQ (reference sequence). CDR3 DNA: TGTGCCAGCAGCTTAATGACTAGCGGGAGCTATGAGCAGTTCTTC. It encodes CASSLMTSGSYEQFF.

The chain carries TRBV20-1 and TRBJ2-1; TRBD1 is a possible D gene (6 bases). Trimming took 2 bases from V and 5 from J, leaving 19 bases between them. The CDR3 spans 16 residues. CDR1 and CDR2 from the germline V gene are DFQATT and SNEGSKA (reference sequence). CDR3 sequence reads: CSARLLARGNDNEQFF. DNA of the CDR3: TGCAGTGCTAGACTCCTGGCAAGGGGGAATGACAATGAGCAGTTCTTC.

The V call is TRBV4-1, the J call TRBJ2-7; the D is unclear. The CDR3 sequence is 13 residues long. Trimming shortened V by 2 bases and J by 3 bases, and 8 bases separated the two germline ends. Germline loops: CDR1 MGHRA, CDR2 YSYEKL. This CDR3 reads CASSQQLYYEQYF. The CDR3 DNA sequence: TGCGCCAGCAGCCAACAGCTTTACTACGAGCAGTACTTC.

This clonotype occurred a few times. CDR3 DNA: TGTGCCAGCAGGGAGACAGGGAGTCCCTACAATGAGCAGTTCTTC. Its protein is CASRETGSPYNEQFF. The V and J genes are TRBV6-5 and TRBJ2-1; TRBD1 agrees at 7 bases. Germline loops: CDR1 MNHEY, CDR2 SVGAGI. The CDR3 spans 15 residues. V shed 6 bases and J 2 bases; nucleotides not matched to a gene: 7.

CDR3 amino acids: CASSQATNEQFF. The CDR3 bases are TGTGCCAGCAGCCAGGCTACTAACGAGCAGTTCTTC. This rearrangement joins TRBV4-2 to TRBJ2-1; D is ambiguous. From germline, CDR1 is LGHNA and CDR2 YNFKEQ. Deletions cut 3 bases from V and 10 bases from J, with 10 bases between. The CDR3 totals 12 residues.

In its sample, this clonotype was seen a few times. This chain links TRBV4-1 with TRBJ2-1; TRBD2 agrees at 10 bases. Germline assignment: CDR1 MGHRA and CDR2 YSYEKL. The V and J ends lost 2 bases and 7 bases, in that order; junction bases with no gene match: 11. The CDR3 contains 17 residues. DNA for the CDR3: TGCGCCAGCAGCCAAACCATCTCCACTAGCGGGGTTAATGAGCAGTTCTTC. Translated: CASSQTISTSGVNEQFF.

This clonotype was picked up a small number of times. The chain has TRBV5-1 and TRBJ2-7; D perhaps matches TRBD1 (5 bases). Trimming removed 2 bases at V and 2 bases at J, with 11 bases between. CDR3 size: 14 residues. The germline CDR1 and CDR2 sequences are SGHRS and YFSETQ. The CDR3 spells CASSFQGSPYEQYF. The CDR3 DNA reads as TGCGCCAGCAGCTTCCAGGGATCGCCCTACGAGCAGTACTTC.